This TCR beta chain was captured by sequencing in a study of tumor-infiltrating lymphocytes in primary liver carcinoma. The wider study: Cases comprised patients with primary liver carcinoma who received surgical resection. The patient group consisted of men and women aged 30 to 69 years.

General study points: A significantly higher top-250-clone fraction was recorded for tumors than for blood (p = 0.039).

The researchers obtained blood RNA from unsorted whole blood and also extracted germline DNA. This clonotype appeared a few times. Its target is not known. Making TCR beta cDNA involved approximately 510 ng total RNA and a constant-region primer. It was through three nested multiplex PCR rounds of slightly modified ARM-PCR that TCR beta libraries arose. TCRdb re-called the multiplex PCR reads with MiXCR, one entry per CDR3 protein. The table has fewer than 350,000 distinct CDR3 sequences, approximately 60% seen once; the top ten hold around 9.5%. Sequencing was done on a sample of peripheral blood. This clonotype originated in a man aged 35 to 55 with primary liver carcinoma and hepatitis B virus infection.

The CDR3 reads CAWSSGQGNNAQYF. Written as DNA, the CDR3 is TGTGCCTGGAGTTCCGGACAGGGTAATAATGCCCAGTACTTC. The chain has TRBV30 and TRBJ2-7; TRBD1 agrees at 8 bases. Germline V gene data show CDR1 as GTSNPN and CDR2 as SVGIG (reference sequence). This CDR3 is built from 14 residues. The junction had 13 bases not matched to a gene; V was cut back by 2 bases and J by 10 bases.